The source of this TCR beta chain is a study of early T cells in non-severe SARS-CoV-2 infection. Turning to the study itself: Unpaired chains resulted from sequencing bulk RNA of unsorted whole blood.

TCRdb recomputed calls from the 5' RACE reads with MiXCR, one row per CDR3 protein. The repertoire has approximately 65,000 distinct CDR3 sequences, about 11% of them found once; the top ten carry 2.9%. The sample consisted of whole blood, taken at baseline. The TCR sequence derives from an adult who was a healthcare worker with PCR-confirmed SARS-CoV-2 infection or an uninfected control (not recorded which).

The CDR3 spells CASSLLGGRGDTQYF. DNA of the CDR3: TGTGCCAGCAGTTTGCTTGGGGGGCGGGGAGATACGCAGTATTTT. The chain is built from TRBV6-5 and TRBJ2-3, with D possibly called TRBD1 or TRBD2 (6 bases each). Deletions cut 4 bases from V and 5 bases from J, with 16 bases between. The germline CDR1 and CDR2 sequences are MNHEY and SVGAGI. CDR3 length equals 15 residues.